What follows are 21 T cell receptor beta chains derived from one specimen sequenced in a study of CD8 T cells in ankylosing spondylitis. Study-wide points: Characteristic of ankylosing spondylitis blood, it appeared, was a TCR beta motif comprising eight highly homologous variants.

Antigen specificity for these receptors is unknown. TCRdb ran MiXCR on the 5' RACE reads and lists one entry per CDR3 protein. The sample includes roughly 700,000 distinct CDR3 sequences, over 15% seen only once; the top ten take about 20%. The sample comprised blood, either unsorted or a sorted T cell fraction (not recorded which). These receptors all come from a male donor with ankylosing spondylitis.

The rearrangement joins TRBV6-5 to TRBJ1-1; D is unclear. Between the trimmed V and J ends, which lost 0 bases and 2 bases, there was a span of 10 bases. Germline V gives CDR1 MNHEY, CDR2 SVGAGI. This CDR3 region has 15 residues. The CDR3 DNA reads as TGTGCCAGCAGTTACTCAGAATTGGTAAACACTGAAGCTTTCTTT. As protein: CASSYSELVNTEAFF.

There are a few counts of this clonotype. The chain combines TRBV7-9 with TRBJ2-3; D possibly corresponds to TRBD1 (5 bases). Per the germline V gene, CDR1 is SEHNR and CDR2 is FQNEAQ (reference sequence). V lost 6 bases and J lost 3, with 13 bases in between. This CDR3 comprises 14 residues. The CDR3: CASRGWGATDTQYF. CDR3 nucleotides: TGTGCCAGCAGGGGGTGGGGCGCGACAGATACGCAGTATTTT.

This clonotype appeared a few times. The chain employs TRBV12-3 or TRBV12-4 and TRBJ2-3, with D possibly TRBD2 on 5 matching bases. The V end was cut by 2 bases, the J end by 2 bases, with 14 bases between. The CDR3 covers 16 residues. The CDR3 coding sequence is TGTGCCAGCAGTTTAACTCTAGAGAGGGTCACAGATACGCAGTATTTT. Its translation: CASSLTLERVTDTQYF.

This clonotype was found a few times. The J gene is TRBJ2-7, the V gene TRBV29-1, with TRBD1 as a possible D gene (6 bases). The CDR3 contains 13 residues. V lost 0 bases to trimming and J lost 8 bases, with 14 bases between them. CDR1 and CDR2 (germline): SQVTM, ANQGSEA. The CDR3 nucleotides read TGCAGCGTTGAAGACCCACTCACAGGGCAGCAGTACTTC. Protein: CSVEDPLTGQQYF.

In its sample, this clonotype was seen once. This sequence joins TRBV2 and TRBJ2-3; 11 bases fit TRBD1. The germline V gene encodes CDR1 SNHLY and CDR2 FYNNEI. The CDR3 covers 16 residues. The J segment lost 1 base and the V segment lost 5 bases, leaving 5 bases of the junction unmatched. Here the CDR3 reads CASSIPGQGGTDTQYF. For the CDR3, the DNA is TGTGCCAGCAGTATACCGGGACAGGGGGGCACAGATACGCAGTATTTT.

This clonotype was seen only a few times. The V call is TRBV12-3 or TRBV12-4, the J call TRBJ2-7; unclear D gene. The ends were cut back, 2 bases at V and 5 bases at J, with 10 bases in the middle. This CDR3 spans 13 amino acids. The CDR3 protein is CASSLLPAHEQYF. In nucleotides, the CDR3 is TGTGCCAGCAGTTTATTACCCGCCCACGAGCAGTACTTC.

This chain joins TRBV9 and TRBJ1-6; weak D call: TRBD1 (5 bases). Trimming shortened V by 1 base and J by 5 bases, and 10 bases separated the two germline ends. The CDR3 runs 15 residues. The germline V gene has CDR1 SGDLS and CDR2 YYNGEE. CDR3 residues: CASSVSQGNNSPLHF. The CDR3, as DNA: TGTGCCAGCAGCGTATCCCAGGGAAATAATTCACCCCTCCACTTT.

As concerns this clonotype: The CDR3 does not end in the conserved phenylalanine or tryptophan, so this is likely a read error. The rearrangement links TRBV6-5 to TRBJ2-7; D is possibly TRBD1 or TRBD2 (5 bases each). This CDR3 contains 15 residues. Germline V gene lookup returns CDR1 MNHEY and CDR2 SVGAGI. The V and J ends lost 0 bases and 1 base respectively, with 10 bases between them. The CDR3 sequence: CASSYSGWGSYEQYL. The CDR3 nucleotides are TGTGCCAGCAGTTACTCAGGGTGGGGGTCCTACGAGCAGTACCTC.

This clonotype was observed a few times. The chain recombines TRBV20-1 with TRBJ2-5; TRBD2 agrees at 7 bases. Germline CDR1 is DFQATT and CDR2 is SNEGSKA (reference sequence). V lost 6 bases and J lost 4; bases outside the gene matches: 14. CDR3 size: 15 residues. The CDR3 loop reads CSALTGGAEGETQYF. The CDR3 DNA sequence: TGCAGTGCCCTAACGGGGGGAGCCGAAGGAGAGACCCAGTACTTC.

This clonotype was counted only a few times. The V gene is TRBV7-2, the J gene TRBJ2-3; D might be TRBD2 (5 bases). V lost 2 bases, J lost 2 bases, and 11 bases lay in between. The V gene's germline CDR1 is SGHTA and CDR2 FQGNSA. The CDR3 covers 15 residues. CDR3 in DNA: TGTGCCAGCAGCTTAAAGGCTAGCCTCACAGATACGCAGTATTTT. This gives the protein CASSLKASLTDTQYF.

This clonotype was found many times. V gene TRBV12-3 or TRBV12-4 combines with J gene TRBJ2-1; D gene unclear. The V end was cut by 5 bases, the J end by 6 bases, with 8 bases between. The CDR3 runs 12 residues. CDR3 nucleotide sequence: TGTGCCAGCAGTGCAGACATCAATGAGCAGTTCTTC. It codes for CASSADINEQFF.

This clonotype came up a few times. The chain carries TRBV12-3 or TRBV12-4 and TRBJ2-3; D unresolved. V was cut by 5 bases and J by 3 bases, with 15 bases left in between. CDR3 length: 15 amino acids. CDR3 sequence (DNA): TGTGCCAGCAGTAACGTTGGTATGGCGACAGATACGCAGTATTTT. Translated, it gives CASSNVGMATDTQYF.

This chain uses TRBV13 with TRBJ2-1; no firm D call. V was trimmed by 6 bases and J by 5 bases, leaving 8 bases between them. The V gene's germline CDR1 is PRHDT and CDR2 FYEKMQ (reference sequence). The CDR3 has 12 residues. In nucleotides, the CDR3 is TGTGCCAGCAGAGCCCTGGACAATGAGCAGTTCTTC. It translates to CASRALDNEQFF. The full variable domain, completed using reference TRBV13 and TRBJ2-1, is AAGVIQSPRHLIKEKRETATLKCYPIPRHDTVYWYQQGPGQDPQFLISFYEKMQSDKGSIPDRFSAQQFSDYHSELNMSSLELGDSALYFCASRALDNEQFFGPGTRLTVL.

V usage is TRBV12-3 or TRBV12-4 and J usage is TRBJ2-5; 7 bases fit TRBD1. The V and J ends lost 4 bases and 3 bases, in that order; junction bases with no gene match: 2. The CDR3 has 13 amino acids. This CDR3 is CASSSGTEETQYF. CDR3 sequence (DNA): TGTGCCAGCAGTTCCGGGACAGAAGAGACCCAGTACTTC.

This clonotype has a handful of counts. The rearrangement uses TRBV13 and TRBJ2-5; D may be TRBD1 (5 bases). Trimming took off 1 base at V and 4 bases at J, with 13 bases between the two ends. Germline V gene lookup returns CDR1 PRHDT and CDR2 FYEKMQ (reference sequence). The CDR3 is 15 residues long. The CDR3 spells CASSLEVGARETQYF. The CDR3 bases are TGTGCCAGCAGCTTAGAAGTAGGGGCCAGAGAGACCCAGTACTTC.

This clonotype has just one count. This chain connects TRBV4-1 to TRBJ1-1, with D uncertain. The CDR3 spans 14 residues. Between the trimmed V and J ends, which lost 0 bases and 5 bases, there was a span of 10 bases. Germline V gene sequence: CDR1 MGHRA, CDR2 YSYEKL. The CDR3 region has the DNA TGCGCCAGCAGCCAAGATGTCGATGGGACTGAAGCTTTCTTT. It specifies CASSQDVDGTEAFF.

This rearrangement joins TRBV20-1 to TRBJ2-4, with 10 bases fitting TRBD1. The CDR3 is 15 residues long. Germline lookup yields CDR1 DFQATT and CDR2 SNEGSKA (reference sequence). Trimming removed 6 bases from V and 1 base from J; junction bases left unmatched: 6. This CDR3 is CSAADRGLAKNIQYF. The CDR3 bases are TGCAGTGCCGCCGACAGGGGGCTGGCCAAAAACATTCAGTACTTC.

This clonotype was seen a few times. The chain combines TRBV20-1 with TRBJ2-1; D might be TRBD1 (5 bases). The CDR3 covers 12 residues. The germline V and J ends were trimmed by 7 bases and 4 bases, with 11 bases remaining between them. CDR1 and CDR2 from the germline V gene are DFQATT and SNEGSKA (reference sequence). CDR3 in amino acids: CSVRQSYNEQFF. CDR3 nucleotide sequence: TGCAGTGTTCGACAGAGTTACAATGAGCAGTTCTTC.

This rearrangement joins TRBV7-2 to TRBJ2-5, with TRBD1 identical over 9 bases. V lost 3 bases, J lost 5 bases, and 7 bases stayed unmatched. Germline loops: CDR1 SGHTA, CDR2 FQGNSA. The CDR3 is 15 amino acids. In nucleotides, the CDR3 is TGTGCCAGCAGCTTCGACAGGGGGGAATGGGAGACCCAGTACTTC. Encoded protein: CASSFDRGEWETQYF. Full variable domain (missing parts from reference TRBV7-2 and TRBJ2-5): GAGVSQSPSNKVTEKGKDVELRCDPISGHTALYWYRQSLGQGLEFLIYFQGNSAPDKSGLPSDRFSAERTGGSVSTLTIQRTQQEDSAVYLCASSFDRGEWETQYFGPGTRLLVL.

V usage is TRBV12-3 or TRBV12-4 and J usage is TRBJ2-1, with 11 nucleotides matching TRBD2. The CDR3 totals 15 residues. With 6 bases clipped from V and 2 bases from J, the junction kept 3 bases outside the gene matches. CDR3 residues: CASSGLAGPYNEQFF. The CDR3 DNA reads TGTGCCAGCAGCGGACTAGCGGGCCCCTACAATGAGCAGTTCTTC.

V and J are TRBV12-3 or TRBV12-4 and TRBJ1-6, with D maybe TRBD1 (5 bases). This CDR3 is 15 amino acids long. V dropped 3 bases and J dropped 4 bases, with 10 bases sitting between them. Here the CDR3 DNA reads TGTGCCAGCAGTTTGACAGACCGGTATAATTCACCCCTCCACTTT. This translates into CASSLTDRYNSPLHF.